A selection of T cell receptor beta chains follows, all from one sample in a study of cytomegalovirus exposure and HLA in healthy donors. Sequenced by immunoSEQ multiplex PCR; TCRdb stores in-frame clones only, minus some. Among about 190,000 clones listed, around nine tenths were seen once. The sample was PBMCs. Receptor source: a woman aged 18 to 35 in good health and CMV-seronegative. Each CDR3 is given with its conserved first and last residue. Each record gives: clone size, J gene, D gene, V gene, CDR3 protein, CDR3 DNA. A D gene is named only where the DNA matches it firmly. Not all rows give a size; the values are once, few, many and, for expanded clones, a class.

>.|TRBJ2-1|TRBD2|TRBV2
CASRGGSANEQFF
TGTGCCAGCCGGGGGGGATCGGCGAATGAGCAGTTCTTC
>.|TRBJ1-2|TRBD1|TRBV6-6
CASSSETGVNYGYTF
TGTGCCAGCAGTTCTGAGACAGGGGTAAACTATGGCTACACCTTC
>.|TRBJ2-3|.|TRBV5-4
CASSLGLLASSTDTQYF
TGTGCCAGCAGCTTGGGGTTACTAGCATCTAGCACAGATACGCAGTATTTT
>.|TRBJ2-1|TRBD2|TRBV11-2
CASSLLAGVSYNEQFF
TGTGCCAGCAGCTTATTAGCGGGAGTGAGCTACAATGAGCAGTTCTTC
>.|TRBJ2-5|.|TRBV7-9
CASSLALTGETQYF
TGTGCCAGCAGCTTAGCCCTGACGGGGGAGACCCAGTACTTC
>.|TRBJ2-2|.|TRBV19
CASTGNTGELFF
TGTGCCAGTACCGGGAACACCGGGGAGCTGTTTTTT
>.|TRBJ2-1|TRBD2|TRBV5-1
CASSSASGYNEQFF
TGCGCCAGCAGCTCAGCTAGCGGATACAATGAGCAGTTCTTC
>.|TRBJ1-2|TRBD1|TRBV6-5
CASSYADRGKGYGYTF
TGTGCCAGCAGTTATGCGGACAGGGGGAAAGGCTATGGCTACACCTTC
>once|TRBJ2-5|TRBD1|TRBV30
CAWSPPGQGRETQYF
TGTGCCTGGAGTCCCCCCGGACAGGGGCGGGAGACCCAGTACTTC
>once|TRBJ2-3|TRBD2|TRBV4-2
CASSPAGGQDTQYF
TGTGCCAGCAGCCCCGCGGGGGGGCAAGATACGCAGTATTTT